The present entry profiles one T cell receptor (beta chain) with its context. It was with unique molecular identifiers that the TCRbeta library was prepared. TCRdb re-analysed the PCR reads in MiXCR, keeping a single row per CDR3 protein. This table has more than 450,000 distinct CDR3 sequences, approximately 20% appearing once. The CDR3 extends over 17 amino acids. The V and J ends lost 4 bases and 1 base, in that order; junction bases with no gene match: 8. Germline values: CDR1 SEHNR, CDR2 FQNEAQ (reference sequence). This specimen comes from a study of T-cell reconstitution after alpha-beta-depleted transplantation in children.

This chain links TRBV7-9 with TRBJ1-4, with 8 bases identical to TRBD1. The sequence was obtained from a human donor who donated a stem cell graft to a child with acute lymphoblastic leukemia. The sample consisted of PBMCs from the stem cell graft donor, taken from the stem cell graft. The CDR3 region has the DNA TGTGCCAGCAGCTCACGGACAGGGCTCGAAACTAATGAAAAACTGTTTTTT. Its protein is CASSSRTGLETNEKLFF.